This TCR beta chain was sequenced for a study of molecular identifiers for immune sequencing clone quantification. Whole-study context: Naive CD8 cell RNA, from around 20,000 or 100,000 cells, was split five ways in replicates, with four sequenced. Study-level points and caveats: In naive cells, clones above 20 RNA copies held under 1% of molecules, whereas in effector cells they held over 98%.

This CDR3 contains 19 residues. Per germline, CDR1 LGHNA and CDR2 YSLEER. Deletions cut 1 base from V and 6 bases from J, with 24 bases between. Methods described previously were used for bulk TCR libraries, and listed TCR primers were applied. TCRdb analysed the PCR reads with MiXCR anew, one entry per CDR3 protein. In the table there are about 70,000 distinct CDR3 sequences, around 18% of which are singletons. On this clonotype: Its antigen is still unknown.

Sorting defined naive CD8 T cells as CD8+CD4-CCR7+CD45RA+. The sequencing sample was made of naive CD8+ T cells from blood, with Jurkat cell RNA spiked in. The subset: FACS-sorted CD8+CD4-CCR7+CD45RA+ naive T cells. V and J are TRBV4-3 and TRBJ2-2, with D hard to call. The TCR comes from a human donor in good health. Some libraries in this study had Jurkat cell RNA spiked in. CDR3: CASSQAQFSGDSWPGELFF. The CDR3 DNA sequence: TGCGCCAGCAGCCAAGCACAATTCTCTGGCGATAGTTGGCCCGGGGAGCTGTTTTTT.